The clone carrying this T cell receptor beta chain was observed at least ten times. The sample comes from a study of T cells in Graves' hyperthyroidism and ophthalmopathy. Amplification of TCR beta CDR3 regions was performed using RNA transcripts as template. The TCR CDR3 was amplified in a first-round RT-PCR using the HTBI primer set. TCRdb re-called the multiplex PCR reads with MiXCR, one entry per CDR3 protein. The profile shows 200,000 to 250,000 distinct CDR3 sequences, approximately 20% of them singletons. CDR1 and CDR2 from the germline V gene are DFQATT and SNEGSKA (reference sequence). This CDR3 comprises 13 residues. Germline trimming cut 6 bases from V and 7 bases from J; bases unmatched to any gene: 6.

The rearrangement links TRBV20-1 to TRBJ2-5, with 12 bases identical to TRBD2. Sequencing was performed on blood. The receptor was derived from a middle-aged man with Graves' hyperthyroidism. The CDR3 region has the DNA TGCAGTGCCCTAGCGGGGGGGCCGGGGACCCAGTACTTC. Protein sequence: CSALAGGPGTQYF.